This T cell receptor beta chain was identified in a study of OX40 agonist ivuxolimab in advanced cancers. Points from the study as a whole: Researchers did not determine the expanded peripheral T cells' antigen specificity.

Concerning this clone: Its specificity is not known.

Per the germline V gene, CDR1 is SEHNR and CDR2 is FQNEAQ (reference sequence). V lost 2 bases and J lost 2, with 10 bases in between. The CDR3 runs to 15 residues. Autoimmune disease history or systemic immunosuppression was exclusionary. The method was immunoSEQ multiplex PCR; TCRdb's version includes in-frame clones alone and lacks a portion of them. The sample includes approximately 120,000 clones, 80% to 95% of them seen just once. The chain is built from TRBV7-9 and TRBJ1-5; D not resolved. This material consisted of CD4+ or CD8+ T cells sorted from blood, taken in a trial of the OX40 agonist ivuxolimab. The clonotype was recovered from an adult with an advanced solid tumor such as melanoma, head and neck, liver or kidney cancer. CDR3: CASSLSSVGNQPQHF. The CDR3 nucleotides read TGTGCCAGCAGCTTATCGTCGGTGGGCAATCAGCCCCAGCATTTT.